The 9 T cell receptor beta chains listed next were all sequenced from one sample in a study of PD-1 blockade in classical Hodgkin lymphoma. In every patient, relapse followed autologous stem cell transplantation, while exposure to brentuximab vedotin differed. Sequencing was performed with immunoSEQ multiplex PCR; in TCRdb, only in-frame clones are kept and a portion is missing. The table lists 40,000 to 45,000 clones, around three quarters of them singletons. Sequenced material: peripheral blood mononuclear cells (PBMCs), taken before the second cycle of nivolumab. Receptors were obtained from a human donor with classical Hodgkin lymphoma.

The J gene is TRBJ1-3, the V gene TRBV7-2, with unresolved D. In germline, CDR1 is SGHTA, CDR2 FQGNSA. The V end was cut by 3 bases, the J end by 2 bases, with 8 bases between. The CDR3 has 14 amino acids. The CDR3 DNA reads as TGTGCCAGCAGCTTCGGGGTCGCTGGAAACACCATATATTTT. Translating it yields CASSFGVAGNTIYF.

The gene calls are TRBV30 and TRBJ2-7; D gene unclear. The CDR3 is 13 residues long. Trimming took off 0 bases at V and 6 bases at J, with 12 bases between the two ends. Germline CDR1 is GTSNPN and CDR2 is SVGIG (reference sequence). DNA of the CDR3: TGTGCCTGGAGTGTAATGGTAGCTACCGAGCAGTACTTC. It is translated as CAWSVMVATEQYF.

The rearrangement links TRBV7-3 to TRBJ2-1; D is unclear. Germline V CDR1 and CDR2: SGHTA, FQGTGA. The CDR3 consists of 15 residues. Trimming shortened V by 5 bases and J by 2 bases, and 13 bases separated the two germline ends. The CDR3 DNA sequence: TGTGCCAGCAGCCCCTACAGTTTCGCCTACAATGAGCAGTTCTTC. Amino acids: CASSPYSFAYNEQFF.

This chain uses TRBV5-1 with TRBJ1-4; no definite D call. The CDR3 is 13 amino acids. CDR1 is SGHRS, CDR2 YFSETQ, per germline. With 2 bases removed from V and 8 bases from J, the gap between germline ends came to 10 bases. This chain's CDR3 is CASSFGPREKLFF. For the CDR3, the DNA is TGCGCCAGCAGCTTCGGACCCCGAGAAAAACTGTTTTTT.

This rearrangement joins TRBV11-2 to TRBJ2-7, with D perhaps being TRBD1 or TRBD2 (5 bases each). Germline V CDR1 and CDR2: SGHAT, FQNNGV. This CDR3 has 16 residues. Trimming took off 2 bases at V and 2 bases at J, with 16 bases between the two ends. The CDR3 coding sequence is TGTGCCAGCAGCTTATTGGGACCGGGAACGGCCTACGAGCAGTACTTC. Protein: CASSLLGPGTAYEQYF.

This clone has just a few counts. The genes are TRBV9 and TRBJ2-3; D call uncertain. Between the trimmed V and J ends, which lost 0 bases and 4 bases, there was a span of 9 bases. The CDR3 is made up of 14 amino acids. The V gene's germline CDR1 is SGDLS and CDR2 YYNGEE. This chain's CDR3 is CASSVDRSSDTQYF. The CDR3 DNA follows: TGTGCCAGCAGCGTAGATCGGTCATCAGATACGCAGTATTTT.

The chain joins TRBV7-2 to TRBJ2-7; 9 positions agree with TRBD2. The CDR3 is 16 amino acids. Germline trimming cut 1 base from V and 5 bases from J; bases unmatched to any gene: 9. Germline CDR1 reads SGHTA; CDR2 reads FQGNSA. The CDR3 DNA is TGTGCCAGCAGCTTAGGCAACGGACTAGCGCGCGACGAGCAGTACTTC. Protein product: CASSLGNGLARDEQYF.

This clone was recorded a few times. The chain has TRBV15 and TRBJ2-7, with TRBD2 as a possible D gene (5 bases). The V gene's germline CDR1 is LNHNV and CDR2 YYDKDF (reference sequence). This CDR3 contains 14 residues. V was clipped by 4 bases and J by 0 bases, with 10 bases between them. DNA of the CDR3: TGTGCCACCAGCACTTACGGGAACTCCTACGAGCAGTACTTC. Amino acid sequence: CATSTYGNSYEQYF.

J is TRBJ2-5 and V is TRBV29-1, with no clear D. CDR1 SQVTM and CDR2 ANQGSEA come from the germline V gene. The CDR3 loop spans 12 amino acids. V was cut by 4 bases and J by 4 bases, with 10 bases left in between. Written as DNA, the CDR3 is TGCAGCGTTGTATTAGGGCGAGAGACCCAGTACTTC. It encodes CSVVLGRETQYF.